The 22 T cell receptor beta chains given below trace back to one sample, sequenced in a study of T cell changes during pregnancy in multiple sclerosis. TCRdb's copy holds only in-frame clones and misses some; the assay was immunoSEQ multiplex PCR. The repertoire holds some 120,000 clones, with 80% to 95% as singletons. The sequencing used peripheral blood, collected before pregnancy. The receptors derive from a female donor with multiple sclerosis, enrolled in a pregnancy study.

The chain is built from TRBV29-1 and TRBJ2-2; D gene ambiguous. Trimming took off 4 bases at V and 5 bases at J, with 5 bases between the two ends. The germline V gene encodes CDR1 SQVTM and CDR2 ANQGSEA. This CDR3 contains 11 residues. The CDR3 nucleotides are TGCAGCGTTGGAGGAACCGGGGAGCTGTTTTTT. This translates into CSVGGTGELFF.

The chain has TRBV6-1 and TRBJ1-4, with D unresolved. Germline CDR1 reads MNHNS; CDR2 reads SASEGT. Trimming cost V 2 bases and J 4 bases, with 11 bases left between them. This CDR3 region has 15 residues. The CDR3 coding sequence is TGTGCCAGCAGTGAAATGCACAGCCTTAATGAAAAACTGTTTTTT. Protein sequence: CASSEMHSLNEKLFF.

J is TRBJ2-7 and V is TRBV5-4; 9 nucleotides agree with TRBD1. The CDR3 has 15 residues. Germline CDR1 is SGHNT and CDR2 is YYREEE (reference sequence). J lost 5 bases, V lost 0 bases, and 6 bases had no gene match. This CDR3 reads CASSLEGTGLDEQYF. In DNA form, the CDR3 reads TGTGCCAGCAGCTTGGAAGGGACAGGGTTAGACGAGCAGTACTTC.

V gene TRBV5-4 combines with J gene TRBJ1-4; TRBD1 matches at 11 bases. Germline CDR1 reads SGHNT; CDR2 reads YYREEE (reference sequence). Germline trimming cut 0 bases from V and 7 bases from J; bases unmatched to any gene: 5. CDR3 length equals 16 residues. CDR3 residues: CASSLGGTGGSEKLFF. In DNA form, the CDR3 reads TGTGCCAGCAGCTTGGGGGGGACAGGGGGAAGTGAAAAACTGTTTTTT.

V is TRBV5-4 and J is TRBJ2-2; 8 bases are shared with TRBD1. Germline values: CDR1 SGHNT, CDR2 YYREEE (reference sequence). With V trimmed by 3 bases and J by 2 bases, 3 bases remained unmatched. The CDR3 is 15 residues long. The CDR3: CASSSGQANTGELFF. The CDR3 coding sequence is TGTGCCAGCAGCTCGGGACAGGCAAACACCGGGGAGCTGTTTTTT. Variable domain in full (rest from reference TRBV5-4 and TRBJ2-2): ETGVTQSPTHLIKTRGQQVTLRCSSQSGHNTVSWYQQALGQGPQFIFQYYREEENGRGNFPPRFSGLQFPNYSSELNVNALELDDSALYLCASSSGQANTGELFFGEGSRLTVL.

The CDR3 bases are TGTGCCAGCAGCCAGAGGGGGTTGGAGGCCGGGGAGCTGTTTTTT. Its translation: CASSQRGLEAGELFF. The gene calls are TRBV5-4 and TRBJ2-2; D perhaps matches TRBD1 (6 bases). V was cut by 4 bases and J by 6 bases, with 16 bases left in between. Germline V gene data show CDR1 as SGHNT and CDR2 as YYREEE (reference sequence). The CDR3 totals 15 residues.

Written as DNA, the CDR3 is TGTGCCAGCAGTGAAATAGTCGGGGGCACCGGGGAGCTGTTTTTT. Translation gives CASSEIVGGTGELFF. This chain joins TRBV6-1 and TRBJ2-2; maybe TRBD2 (6 bases). The CDR3 runs to 15 residues. The V and J ends lost 2 bases and 4 bases respectively, with 11 bases between them. Germline V gene sequence: CDR1 MNHNS, CDR2 SASEGT.

This sequence joins TRBV10-2 and TRBJ2-7, with 7 positions matching TRBD1. The V segment lost 10 bases and the J segment 3 bases; nucleotides outside the gene matches: 6. CDR3 length equals 12 residues. The germline CDR1 and CDR2 sequences are WSHSY and SAAADI. This CDR3 is CAIGRDSYEQYF. The CDR3 DNA follows: TGCGCCATTGGCCGGGACAGCTACGAGCAGTACTTC.

The chain couples TRBV7-2 to TRBJ2-3; D is unresolved. The germline V gene encodes CDR1 SGHTA and CDR2 FQGNSA. The CDR3 runs 15 residues. Trimming took 2 bases from V and 6 from J, leaving 15 bases between them. The CDR3 coding sequence is TGTGCCAGCAGCTTATTTCGCGGTCTGATGGATACGCAGTATTTT. It encodes CASSLFRGLMDTQYF.

The rearrangement uses TRBV27 and TRBJ1-5; D might be TRBD1 (6 bases). V lost 5 bases and J lost 3, with 17 bases in between. This CDR3 is 16 amino acids long. Germline lookup yields CDR1 MNHEY and CDR2 SMNVEV (reference sequence). The CDR3: CASSPQGGVDNQPQHF. The CDR3 DNA is TGTGCCAGCAGTCCCCAAGGGGGAGTGGACAATCAGCCCCAGCATTTT.

This clone was counted once. The genes are TRBV29-1 and TRBJ1-4; possibly TRBD1 for D (5 bases). Germline V gene sequence: CDR1 SQVTM, CDR2 ANQGSEA. The CDR3 covers 13 residues. V dropped 4 bases and J dropped 4 bases, with 10 bases sitting between them. CDR3 in amino acids: CSVAGADNEKLFF. As DNA, the CDR3 is TGCAGCGTTGCTGGGGCCGATAATGAAAAACTGTTTTTT.

This clone was found a few times. The chain joins TRBV6-1 to TRBJ1-2; 8 positions match TRBD1. Germline-derived CDR1 and CDR2 are MNHNS and SASEGT. Unmatched junction bases numbered 9, after V lost 7 bases and J lost 8 bases. This CDR3 is 13 amino acids long. Here the CDR3 DNA reads TGTGCCAGCACCGGACAGGGAATTAACGGCTACACCTTC. It yields the protein CASTGQGINGYTF.

CDR3 DNA sequence: TGTGCCAGCCCCGGTGAGGTCGCAAGCTATGGCTACACCTTC. It specifies CASPGEVASYGYTF. The chain links TRBV2 to TRBJ1-2; D call uncertain. With 8 bases removed from V and 4 bases from J, the gap between germline ends came to 17 bases. CDR1 and CDR2 (germline): SNHLY, FYNNEI. The CDR3 loop spans 14 amino acids.

The J gene is TRBJ1-1, the V gene TRBV28, with TRBD1 as a possible D gene (6 bases). Deletions cut 4 bases from V and 5 bases from J, with 20 bases between. CDR3 length: 16 residues. CDR1 and CDR2 from the germline V gene are MDHEN and SYDVKM. CDR3 sequence (DNA): TGTGCCAGCAGTTCACCCCCGGGGGGGGGACAAACTGAAGCTTTCTTT. The encoded protein is CASSSPPGGGQTEAFF.

The chain combines TRBV19 with TRBJ2-1; 12 bases fit TRBD2. Germline CDR1 is LNHDA and CDR2 is SQIVND (reference sequence). The CDR3 has 16 amino acids. Germline trimming cut 3 bases from V and 5 bases from J; bases unmatched to any gene: 5. The chain's CDR3 is CASSMGRLAGDNEQFF. DNA of the CDR3: TGTGCCAGTAGTATGGGAAGACTAGCGGGAGACAATGAGCAGTTCTTC.

This chain joins TRBV6-5 and TRBJ1-2; 10 positions match TRBD1. V trimming: 0 bases; J trimming: 4 bases; junction bases outside the gene matches: 2. CDR1 MNHEY and CDR2 SVGAGI come from the germline V gene. The CDR3 runs 15 residues. CDR3 nucleotide sequence: TGTGCCAGCAGTTACTCAGGGACAGGGGTCTATGGCTACACCTTC. It encodes CASSYSGTGVYGYTF.

V is TRBV9 and J is TRBJ2-1, with 11 bases fitting TRBD2. The CDR3 has 17 residues. Trimming removed 0 bases from V and 4 bases from J; junction bases left unmatched: 6. Germline-derived CDR1 and CDR2 are SGDLS and YYNGEE. The CDR3, as DNA: TGTGCCAGCAGCGTAGGAGCTAGCGGGGGGCGTTACAATGAGCAGTTCTTC. Translating it yields CASSVGASGGRYNEQFF. The full variable domain, its missing parts supplied by reference TRBV9 and TRBJ2-1, is DSGVTQTPKHLITATGQRVTLRCSPRSGDLSVYWYQQSLDQGLQFLIQYYNGEERAKGNILERFSAQQFPDLHSELNLSSLELGDSALYFCASSVGASGGRYNEQFFGPGTRLTVL.

The chain couples TRBV6-6 to TRBJ2-3; 9 positions match TRBD2. The CDR3 runs to 15 residues. The junction had 12 bases not matched to a gene; V was cut back by 7 bases and J by 7 bases. Germline CDR1 is MNHNY and CDR2 is SVGAGI (reference sequence). The CDR3, as DNA: TGTGCCAGCACCCTACGGGCGGGGGGGCGGCATACGCAGTATTTT. Protein sequence: CASTLRAGGRHTQYF.

This chain connects TRBV30 to TRBJ2-1; 7 nucleotides line up with TRBD1. Germline CDR1 reads GTSNPN; CDR2 reads SVGIG (reference sequence). The CDR3 extends over 14 amino acids. V gave up 7 bases and J gave up 0 bases; unmatched junction bases: 6. CDR3 protein: CAFLRQGSYNEQFF. CDR3 DNA sequence: TGTGCCTTCCTCCGACAGGGCTCCTACAATGAGCAGTTCTTC.

This clone was detected ten times or more. The V gene is TRBV5-4, the J gene TRBJ2-7; D gene ambiguous. Per germline, CDR1 SGHNT and CDR2 YYREEE (reference sequence). The CDR3 loop spans 14 amino acids. With 4 bases removed from V and 2 bases from J, the gap between germline ends came to 13 bases. In DNA form, the CDR3 reads TGTGCCAGCAGCCGTACGGTCGCGACCTACGAGCAGTACTTC. Translation: CASSRTVATYEQYF.

The V and J genes are TRBV2 and TRBJ2-2; the D gene is possibly TRBD2 (6 bases). The CDR3 totals 14 residues. Deletions cut 6 bases from V and 5 bases from J, with 13 bases between. Germline V lookup: CDR1 SNHLY, CDR2 FYNNEI. Here the CDR3 reads CASRGGIKTGELFF. CDR3 coding DNA: TGTGCCAGCAGGGGGGGAATTAAGACCGGGGAGCTGTTTTTT.

The V gene is TRBV30, the J gene TRBJ2-5, with TRBD2 matching 7 bases. The V segment lost 4 bases and the J segment 3 bases; nucleotides outside the gene matches: 11. The CDR3 loop spans 15 amino acids. Germline V CDR1 and CDR2: GTSNPN, SVGIG (reference sequence). The chain's CDR3 is CAWNIKWGGKETQYF. As DNA, the CDR3 is TGTGCCTGGAACATTAAGTGGGGGGGAAAAGAGACCCAGTACTTC.